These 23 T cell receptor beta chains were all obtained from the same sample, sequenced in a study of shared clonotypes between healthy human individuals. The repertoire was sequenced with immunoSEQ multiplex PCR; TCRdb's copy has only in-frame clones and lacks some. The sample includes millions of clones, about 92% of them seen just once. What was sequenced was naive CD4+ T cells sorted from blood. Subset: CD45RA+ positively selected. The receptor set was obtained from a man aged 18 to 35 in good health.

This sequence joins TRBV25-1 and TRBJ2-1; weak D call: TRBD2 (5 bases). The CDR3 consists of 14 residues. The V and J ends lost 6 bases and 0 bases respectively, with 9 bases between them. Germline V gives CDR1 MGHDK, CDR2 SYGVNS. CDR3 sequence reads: CASRLAGSYNEQFF. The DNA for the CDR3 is TGTGCCAGCAGGCTAGCAGGCTCCTACAATGAGCAGTTCTTC.

CDR3 coding DNA: TGCGCCAGCAGCTTGACGACTAGCGGGGGAGCCTACAATGAGCAGTTCTTC. This translates into CASSLTTSGGAYNEQFF. The chain carries TRBV5-1 and TRBJ2-1; the match to TRBD2 covers 12 bases. Per the germline V gene, CDR1 is SGHRS and CDR2 is YFSETQ. V shed 1 base, J shed 2 bases, and the junction held 4 bases outside the gene matches. CDR3 size: 17 residues.

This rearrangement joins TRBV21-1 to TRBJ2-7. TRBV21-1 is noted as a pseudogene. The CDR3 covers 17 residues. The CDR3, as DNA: TGTGCCAGCAGCGCTCCAGTCAGGGACCGGGAATGTTACGAGCAGTACTTC. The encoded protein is CASSAPVRDRECYEQYF.

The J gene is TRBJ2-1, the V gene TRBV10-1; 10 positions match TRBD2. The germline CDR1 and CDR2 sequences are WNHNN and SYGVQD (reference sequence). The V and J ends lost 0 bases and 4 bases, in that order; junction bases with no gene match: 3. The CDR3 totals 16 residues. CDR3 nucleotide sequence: TGCGCCAGCAGTGAGTCGAAGACTAGCGGGTACAATGAGCAGTTCTTC. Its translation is CASSESKTSGYNEQFF.

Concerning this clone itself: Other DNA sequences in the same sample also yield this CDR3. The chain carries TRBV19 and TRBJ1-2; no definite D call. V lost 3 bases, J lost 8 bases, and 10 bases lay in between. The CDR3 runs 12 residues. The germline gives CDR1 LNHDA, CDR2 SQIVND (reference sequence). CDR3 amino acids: CASSILTGGYTF. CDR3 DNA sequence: TGTGCCAGTAGTATTCTCACGGGCGGCTACACCTTC.

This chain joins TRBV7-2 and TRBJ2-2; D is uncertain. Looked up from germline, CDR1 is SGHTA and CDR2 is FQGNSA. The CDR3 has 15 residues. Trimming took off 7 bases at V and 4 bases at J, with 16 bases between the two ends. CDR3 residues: CASTHRTASTGELFF. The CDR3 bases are TGTGCCAGCACCCACAGAACTGCGAGCACCGGGGAGCTGTTTTTT.

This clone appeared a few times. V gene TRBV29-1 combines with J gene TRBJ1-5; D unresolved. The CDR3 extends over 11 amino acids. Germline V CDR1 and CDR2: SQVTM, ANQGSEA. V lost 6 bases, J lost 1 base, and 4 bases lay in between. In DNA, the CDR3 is TGCAGCGTGGGGAGCAATCAGCCCCAGCATTTT. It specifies CSVGSNQPQHF.

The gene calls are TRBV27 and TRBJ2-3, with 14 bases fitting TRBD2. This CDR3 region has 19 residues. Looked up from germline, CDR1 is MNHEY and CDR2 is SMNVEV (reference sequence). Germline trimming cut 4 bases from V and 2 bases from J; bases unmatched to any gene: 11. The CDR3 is CASSSHPTSGGAYTDTQYF. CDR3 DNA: TGTGCCAGCAGTTCTCACCCGACTAGCGGGGGGGCATACACAGATACGCAGTATTTT.

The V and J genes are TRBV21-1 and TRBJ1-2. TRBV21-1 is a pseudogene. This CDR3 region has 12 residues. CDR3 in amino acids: CASRVFRYGYTF. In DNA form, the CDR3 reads TGTGCCAGCAGGGTCTTTCGCTATGGCTACACCTTC.

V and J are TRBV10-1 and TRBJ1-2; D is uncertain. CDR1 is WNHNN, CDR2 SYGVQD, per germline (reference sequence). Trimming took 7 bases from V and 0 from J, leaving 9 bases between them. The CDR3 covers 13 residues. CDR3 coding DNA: TGCGCCAGCACCGGAATAGCTAACTATGGCTACACCTTC. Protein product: CASTGIANYGYTF.

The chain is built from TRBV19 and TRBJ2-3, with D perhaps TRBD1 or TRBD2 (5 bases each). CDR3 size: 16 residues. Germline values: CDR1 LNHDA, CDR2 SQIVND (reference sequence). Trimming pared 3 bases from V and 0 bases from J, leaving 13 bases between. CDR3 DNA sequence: TGTGCCAGTAGTATGGGTGGCAGGGACAGCACAGATACGCAGTATTTT. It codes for CASSMGGRDSTDTQYF.

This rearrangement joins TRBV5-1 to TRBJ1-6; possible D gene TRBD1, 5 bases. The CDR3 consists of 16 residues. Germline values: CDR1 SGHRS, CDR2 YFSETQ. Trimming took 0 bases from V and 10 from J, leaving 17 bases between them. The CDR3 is CASSLAPEGFGSPLHF. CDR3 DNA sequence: TGCGCCAGCAGCTTGGCCCCGGAGGGGTTCGGGTCACCCCTCCACTTT.

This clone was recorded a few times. The CDR3 is CASSPQQGDNSPLHF. The CDR3 nucleotides read TGTGCCAGCAGCCCGCAACAGGGGGATAATTCACCCCTCCACTTT. The J gene is TRBJ1-6, the V gene TRBV7-9; TRBD1 matches 8 bases. CDR3 size: 15 residues. Germline V gene lookup returns CDR1 SEHNR and CDR2 FQNEAQ (reference sequence). J gave up 5 bases and V 5 bases, and 5 bases lay outside the gene matches.

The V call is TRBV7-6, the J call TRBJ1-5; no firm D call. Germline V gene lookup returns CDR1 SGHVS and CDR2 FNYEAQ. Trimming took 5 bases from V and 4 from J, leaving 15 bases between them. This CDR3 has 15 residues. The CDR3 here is CASSSQEGSNQPQHF. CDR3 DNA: TGTGCCAGCAGCAGCCAGGAGGGTAGTAATCAGCCCCAGCATTTT.

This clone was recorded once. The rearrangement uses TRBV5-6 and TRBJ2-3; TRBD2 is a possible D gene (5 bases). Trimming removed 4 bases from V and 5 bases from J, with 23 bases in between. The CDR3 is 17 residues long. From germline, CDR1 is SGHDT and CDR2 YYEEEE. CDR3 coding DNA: TGTGCCAGCAGCCCCACTGGCGGGCTTTCTCTTGGAGATACGCAGTATTTT. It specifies CASSPTGGLSLGDTQYF.

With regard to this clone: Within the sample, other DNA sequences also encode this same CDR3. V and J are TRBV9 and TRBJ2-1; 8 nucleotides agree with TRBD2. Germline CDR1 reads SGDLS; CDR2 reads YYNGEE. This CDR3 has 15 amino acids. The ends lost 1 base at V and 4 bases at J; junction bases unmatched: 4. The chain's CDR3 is CASSVSGSSYNEQFF. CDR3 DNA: TGTGCCAGCAGCGTAAGCGGGAGTTCGTACAATGAGCAGTTCTTC.

The DNA of the CDR3 is TGTGCCAGCAGTAGACAGGGTGCTGGAAACACCATATATTTT. It yields the protein CASSRQGAGNTIYF. The chain employs TRBV6-1 and TRBJ1-3, with 7 bases matching TRBD1. This CDR3 spans 14 amino acids. Looked up from germline, CDR1 is MNHNS and CDR2 is SASEGT. Germline trimming cut 5 bases from V and 2 bases from J; bases unmatched to any gene: 3.

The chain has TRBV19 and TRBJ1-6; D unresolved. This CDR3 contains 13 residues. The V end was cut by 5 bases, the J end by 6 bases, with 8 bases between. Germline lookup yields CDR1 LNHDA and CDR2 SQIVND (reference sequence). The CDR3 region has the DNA TGTGCCAGTAGTCCGGATCGTAATTCACCCCTCCACTTT. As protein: CASSPDRNSPLHF.

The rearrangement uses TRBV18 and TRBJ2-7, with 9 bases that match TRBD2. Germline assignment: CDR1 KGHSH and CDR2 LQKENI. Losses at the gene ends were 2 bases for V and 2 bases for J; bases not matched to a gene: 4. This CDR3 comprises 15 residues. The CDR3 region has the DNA TGTGCCAGCTCACCAACCATAGCGGGAGCCTACGAGCAGTACTTC. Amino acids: CASSPTIAGAYEQYF.

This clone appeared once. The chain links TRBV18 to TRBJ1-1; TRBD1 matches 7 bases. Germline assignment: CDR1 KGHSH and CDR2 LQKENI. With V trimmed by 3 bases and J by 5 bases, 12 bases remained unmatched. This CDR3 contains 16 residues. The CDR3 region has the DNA TGTGCCAGCTCACCCCGGGCCAGGGGGGTGTCGACTGAAGCTTTCTTT. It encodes CASSPRARGVSTEAFF.

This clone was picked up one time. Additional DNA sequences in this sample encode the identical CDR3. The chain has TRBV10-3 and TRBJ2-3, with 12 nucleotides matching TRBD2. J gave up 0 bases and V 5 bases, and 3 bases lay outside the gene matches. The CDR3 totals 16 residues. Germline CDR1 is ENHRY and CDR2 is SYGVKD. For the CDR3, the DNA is TGTGCCATCAGTCAAGGGACTAGCGGGAGCACAGATACGCAGTATTTT. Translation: CAISQGTSGSTDTQYF.

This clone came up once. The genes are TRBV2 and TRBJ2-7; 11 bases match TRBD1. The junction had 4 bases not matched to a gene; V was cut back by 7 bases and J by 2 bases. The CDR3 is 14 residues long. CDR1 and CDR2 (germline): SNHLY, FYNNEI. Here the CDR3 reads CASKPGQGAYEQYF. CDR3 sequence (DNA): TGTGCCAGCAAGCCGGGACAGGGGGCCTACGAGCAGTACTTC. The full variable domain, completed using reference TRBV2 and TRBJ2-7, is EPEVTQTPSHQVTQMGQEVILRCVPISNHLYFYWYRQILGQKVEFLVSFYNNEISEKSEIFDDQFSVERPDGSNFTLKIRSTKLEDSAMYFCASKPGQGAYEQYFGPGTRLTVT.

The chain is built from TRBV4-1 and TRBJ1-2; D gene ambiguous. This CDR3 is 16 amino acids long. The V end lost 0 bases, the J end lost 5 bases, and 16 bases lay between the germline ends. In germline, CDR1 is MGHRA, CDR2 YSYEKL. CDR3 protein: CASSQETTGRRYGYTF. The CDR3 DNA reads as TGCGCCAGCAGCCAAGAAACTACGGGCAGGCGATATGGCTACACCTTC.